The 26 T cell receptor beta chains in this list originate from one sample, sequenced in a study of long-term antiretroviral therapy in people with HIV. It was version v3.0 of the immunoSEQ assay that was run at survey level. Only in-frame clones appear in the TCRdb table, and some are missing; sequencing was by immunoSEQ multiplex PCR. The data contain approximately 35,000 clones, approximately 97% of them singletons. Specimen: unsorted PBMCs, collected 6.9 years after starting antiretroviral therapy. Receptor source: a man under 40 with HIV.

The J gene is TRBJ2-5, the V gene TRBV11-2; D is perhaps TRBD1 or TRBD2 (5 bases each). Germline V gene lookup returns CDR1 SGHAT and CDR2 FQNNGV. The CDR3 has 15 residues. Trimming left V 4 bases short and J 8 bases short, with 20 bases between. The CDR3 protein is CASSSDRDGGVTQYF. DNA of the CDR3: TGTGCCAGCAGCTCGGACCGGGACGGTGGAGTTACCCAGTACTTC.

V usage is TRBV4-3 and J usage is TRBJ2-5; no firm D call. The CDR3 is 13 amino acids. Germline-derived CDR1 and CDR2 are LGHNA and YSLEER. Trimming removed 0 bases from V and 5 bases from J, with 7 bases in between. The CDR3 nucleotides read TGCGCCAGCAGCCAAGACTTGAGGGAGACCCAGTACTTC. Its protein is CASSQDLRETQYF.

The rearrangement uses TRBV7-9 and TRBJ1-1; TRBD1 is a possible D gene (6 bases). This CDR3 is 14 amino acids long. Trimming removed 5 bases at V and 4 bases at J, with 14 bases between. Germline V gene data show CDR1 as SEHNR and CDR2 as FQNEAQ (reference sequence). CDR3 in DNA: TGTGCCAGCAGCCCGGGGCGAGGGGGCACTGAAGCTTTCTTT. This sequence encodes CASSPGRGGTEAFF.

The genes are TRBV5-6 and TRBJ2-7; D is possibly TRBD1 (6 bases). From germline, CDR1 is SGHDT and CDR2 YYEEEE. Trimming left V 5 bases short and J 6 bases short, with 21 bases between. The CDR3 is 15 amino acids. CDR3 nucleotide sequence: TGTGCCAGCAGTTCTTCTCCGACAGGCGCCCTCGAGCAGTACTTC. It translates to CASSSSPTGALEQYF.

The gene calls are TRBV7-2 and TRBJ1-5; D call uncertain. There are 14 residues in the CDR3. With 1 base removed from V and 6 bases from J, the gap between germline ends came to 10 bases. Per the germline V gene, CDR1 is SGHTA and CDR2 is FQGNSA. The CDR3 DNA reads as TGTGCCAGCAGCTTAGGGACCGGCAGTCAGCCCCAGCATTTT. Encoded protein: CASSLGTGSQPQHF.

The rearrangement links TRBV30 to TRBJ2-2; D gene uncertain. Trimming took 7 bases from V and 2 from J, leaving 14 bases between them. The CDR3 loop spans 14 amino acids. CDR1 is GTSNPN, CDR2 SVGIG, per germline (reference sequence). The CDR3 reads CASPRQTNTGELFF. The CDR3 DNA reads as TGTGCCTCCCCGCGGCAGACAAACACCGGGGAGCTGTTTTTT.

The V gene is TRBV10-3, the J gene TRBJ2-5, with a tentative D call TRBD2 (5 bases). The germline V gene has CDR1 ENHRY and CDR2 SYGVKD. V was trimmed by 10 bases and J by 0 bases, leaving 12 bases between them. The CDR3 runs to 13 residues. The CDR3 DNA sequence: TGTGCCACCGGGGAAAGAGACCAAGAGACCCAGTACTTC. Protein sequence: CATGERDQETQYF.

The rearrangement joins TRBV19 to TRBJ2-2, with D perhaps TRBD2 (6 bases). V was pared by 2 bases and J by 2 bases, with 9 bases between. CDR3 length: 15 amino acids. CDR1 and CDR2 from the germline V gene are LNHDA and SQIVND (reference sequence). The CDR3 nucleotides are TGTGCCAGTAGTATAAACGGGGGAAACACCGGGGAGCTGTTTTTT. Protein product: CASSINGGNTGELFF.

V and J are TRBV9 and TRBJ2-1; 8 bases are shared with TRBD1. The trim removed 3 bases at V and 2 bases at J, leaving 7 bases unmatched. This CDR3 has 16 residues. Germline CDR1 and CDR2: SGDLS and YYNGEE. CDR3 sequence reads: CASSARVTGAYNEQFF. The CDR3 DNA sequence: TGTGCCAGCAGCGCCCGGGTGACAGGGGCCTACAATGAGCAGTTCTTC.

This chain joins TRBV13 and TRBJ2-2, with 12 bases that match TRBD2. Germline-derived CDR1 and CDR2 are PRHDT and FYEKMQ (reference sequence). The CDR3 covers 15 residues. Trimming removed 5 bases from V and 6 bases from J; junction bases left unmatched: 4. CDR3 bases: TGTGCCAGCAGCCAACTAGCGGGAGGCTCCGGGGAGCTGTTTTTT. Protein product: CASSQLAGGSGELFF. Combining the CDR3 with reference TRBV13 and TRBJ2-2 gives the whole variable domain AAGVIQSPRHLIKEKRETATLKCYPIPRHDTVYWYQQGPGQDPQFLISFYEKMQSDKGSIPDRFSAQQFSDYHSELNMSSLELGDSALYFCASSQLAGGSGELFFGEGSRLTVL.

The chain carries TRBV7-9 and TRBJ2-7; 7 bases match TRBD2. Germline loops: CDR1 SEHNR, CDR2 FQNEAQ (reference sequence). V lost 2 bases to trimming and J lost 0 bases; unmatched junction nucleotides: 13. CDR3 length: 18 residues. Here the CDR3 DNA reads TGTGCCAGCAGCTTAATCCGACCCGGGAGGACGAGCTCCTACGAGCAGTACTTC. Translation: CASSLIRPGRTSSYEQYF.

This chain's CDR3 is CASSSAGADYGYTF. In DNA, the CDR3 is TGTGCCAGCAGCTCTGCGGGGGCGGACTATGGCTACACCTTC. This sequence joins TRBV7-9 and TRBJ1-2, with D possibly TRBD1 on 6 matching bases. This CDR3 is built from 14 residues. Germline lookup yields CDR1 SEHNR and CDR2 FQNEAQ (reference sequence). Trimming removed 4 bases at V and 3 bases at J, with 12 bases between.

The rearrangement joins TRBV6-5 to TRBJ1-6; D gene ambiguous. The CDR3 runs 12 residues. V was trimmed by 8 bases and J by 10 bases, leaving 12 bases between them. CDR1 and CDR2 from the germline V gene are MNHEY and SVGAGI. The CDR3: CASGQEESPLHF. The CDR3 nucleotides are TGTGCCAGCGGGCAAGAGGAATCACCCCTCCACTTT.

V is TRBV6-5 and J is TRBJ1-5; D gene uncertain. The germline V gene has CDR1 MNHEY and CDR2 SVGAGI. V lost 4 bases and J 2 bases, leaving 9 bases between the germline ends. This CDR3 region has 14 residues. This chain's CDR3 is CASSSRGRNQPQHF. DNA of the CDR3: TGTGCCAGCAGTTCGCGGGGTCGCAATCAGCCCCAGCATTTT.

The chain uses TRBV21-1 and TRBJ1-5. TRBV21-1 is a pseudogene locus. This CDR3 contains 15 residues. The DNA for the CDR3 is TGTGCCAGCAGCAAGAAGGGGACGGATGGTCAGCCCCAGCATTTT. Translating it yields CASSKKGTDGQPQHF.

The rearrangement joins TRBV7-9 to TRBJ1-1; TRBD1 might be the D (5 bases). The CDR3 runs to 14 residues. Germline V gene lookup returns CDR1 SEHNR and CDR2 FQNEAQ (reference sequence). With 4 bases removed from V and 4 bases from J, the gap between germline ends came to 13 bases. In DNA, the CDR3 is TGTGCCAGCAGCTCGGGACCTGGGATCACTGAAGCTTTCTTT. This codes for CASSSGPGITEAFF.

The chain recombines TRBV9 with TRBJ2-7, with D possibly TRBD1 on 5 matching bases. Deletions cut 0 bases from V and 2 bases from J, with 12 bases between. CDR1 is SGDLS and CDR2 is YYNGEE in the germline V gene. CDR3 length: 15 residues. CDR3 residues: CASSVESPGPYEQYF. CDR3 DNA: TGTGCCAGCAGCGTAGAGTCCCCAGGGCCCTACGAGCAGTACTTC.

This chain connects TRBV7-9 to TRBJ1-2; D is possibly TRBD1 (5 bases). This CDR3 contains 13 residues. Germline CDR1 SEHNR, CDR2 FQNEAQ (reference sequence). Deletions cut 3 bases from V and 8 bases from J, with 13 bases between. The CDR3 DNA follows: TGTGCCAGCAGCTTTTCAGTCGGGGACGGCTACACCTTC. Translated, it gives CASSFSVGDGYTF.

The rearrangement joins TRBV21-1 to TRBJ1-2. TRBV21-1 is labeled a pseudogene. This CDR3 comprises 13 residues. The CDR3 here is CASSKAFRKGYTF. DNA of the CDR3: TGTGCCAGCAGCAAAGCATTCCGGAAGGGCTACACCTTC.

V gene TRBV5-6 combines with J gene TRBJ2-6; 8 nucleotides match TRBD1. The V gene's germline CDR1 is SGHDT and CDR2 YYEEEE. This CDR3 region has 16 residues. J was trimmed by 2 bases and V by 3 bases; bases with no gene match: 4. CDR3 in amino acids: CASSWTGLAGANVLTF. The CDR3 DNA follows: TGTGCCAGCAGCTGGACAGGGTTGGCTGGGGCCAACGTCCTGACTTTC. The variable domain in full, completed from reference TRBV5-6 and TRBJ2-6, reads DAGVTQSPTHLIKTRGQQVTLRCSPKSGHDTVSWYQQALGQGPQFIFQYYEEEERQRGNFPDRFSGHQFPNYSSELNVNALLLGDSALYLCASSWTGLAGANVLTFGAGSRLTVL.

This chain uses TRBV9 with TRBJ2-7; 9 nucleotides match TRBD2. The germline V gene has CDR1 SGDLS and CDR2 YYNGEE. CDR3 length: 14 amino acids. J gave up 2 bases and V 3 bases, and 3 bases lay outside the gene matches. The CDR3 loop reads CASSETSGAYEQYF. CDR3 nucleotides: TGTGCCAGCAGCGAGACTAGCGGAGCCTACGAGCAGTACTTC.

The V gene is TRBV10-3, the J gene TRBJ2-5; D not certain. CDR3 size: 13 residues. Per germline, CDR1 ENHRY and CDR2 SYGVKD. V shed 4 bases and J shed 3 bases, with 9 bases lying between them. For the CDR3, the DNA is TGTGCCATCAGTGTTGGAGTAGAAGAGACCCAGTACTTC. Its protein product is CAISVGVEETQYF.

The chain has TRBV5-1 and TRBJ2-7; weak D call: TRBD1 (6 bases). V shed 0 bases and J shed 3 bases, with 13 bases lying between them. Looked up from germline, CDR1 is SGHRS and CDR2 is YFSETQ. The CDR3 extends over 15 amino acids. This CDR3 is CASSLAQGPYYEQYF. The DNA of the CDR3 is TGCGCCAGCAGCTTGGCACAGGGCCCCTACTACGAGCAGTACTTC.

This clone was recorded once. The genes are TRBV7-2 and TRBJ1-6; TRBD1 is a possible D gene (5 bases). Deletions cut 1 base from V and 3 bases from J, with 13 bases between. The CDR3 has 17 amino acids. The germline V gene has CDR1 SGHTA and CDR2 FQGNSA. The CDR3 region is CASSLVFQRGYNSPLHF. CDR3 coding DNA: TGTGCCAGCAGCTTAGTATTCCAGAGGGGCTATAATTCACCCCTCCACTTT.

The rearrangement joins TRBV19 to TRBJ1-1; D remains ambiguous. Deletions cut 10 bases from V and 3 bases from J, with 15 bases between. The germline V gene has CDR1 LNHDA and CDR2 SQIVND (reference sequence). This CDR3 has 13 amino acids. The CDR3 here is CATAPLGYTEAFF. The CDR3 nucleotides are TGTGCCACCGCTCCCCTGGGCTACACTGAAGCTTTCTTT.

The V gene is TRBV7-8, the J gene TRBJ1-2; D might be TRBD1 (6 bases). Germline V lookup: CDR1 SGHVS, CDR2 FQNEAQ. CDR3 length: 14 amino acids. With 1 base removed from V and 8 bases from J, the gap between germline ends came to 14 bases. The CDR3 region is CASSLVSGARGYTF. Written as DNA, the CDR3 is TGTGCCAGCAGCTTAGTCTCAGGGGCCAGGGGCTACACCTTC.